The T cell receptor beta chain described here comes from a study of radiation and T cells in renal cell carcinoma. Background on the study: Nephrectomy followed 15 Gy stereotactic body radiation by 4 weeks. Findings and caveats of the study: Top tumor clonotypes rose in blood 2 weeks post-radiation, then contracted.

A note on this clone: Its cognate antigen is unknown.

The protocol was immunoSEQ multiplex PCR, while the TCRdb copy is restricted to in-frame clones and leaves out a portion. The table includes around 160,000 clones, around 90% detected once. V shed 4 bases and J 8 bases; nucleotides not matched to a gene: 9. Per germline, CDR1 MDHEN and CDR2 SYDVKM. The CDR3 runs to 15 residues. Time point defined: baseline pretreatment blood. Treatment given: 15 Gy SBRT to primary tumor, nephrectomy 4 weeks later. Serial blood draws occurred at baseline and 2 and 4 weeks post-SBRT. Sequencing was performed on blood, taken from a patient whose treatment included radiotherapy and nephrectomy. The sequence derives from a woman aged 70-85 years with renal cell carcinoma. This chain links TRBV28 with TRBJ1-5, with 9 nucleotides matching TRBD1. The CDR3 spells CASSSMGQGGEPQHF. The CDR3 bases are TGTGCCAGCAGTTCTATGGGACAGGGTGGGGAGCCCCAGCATTTT.